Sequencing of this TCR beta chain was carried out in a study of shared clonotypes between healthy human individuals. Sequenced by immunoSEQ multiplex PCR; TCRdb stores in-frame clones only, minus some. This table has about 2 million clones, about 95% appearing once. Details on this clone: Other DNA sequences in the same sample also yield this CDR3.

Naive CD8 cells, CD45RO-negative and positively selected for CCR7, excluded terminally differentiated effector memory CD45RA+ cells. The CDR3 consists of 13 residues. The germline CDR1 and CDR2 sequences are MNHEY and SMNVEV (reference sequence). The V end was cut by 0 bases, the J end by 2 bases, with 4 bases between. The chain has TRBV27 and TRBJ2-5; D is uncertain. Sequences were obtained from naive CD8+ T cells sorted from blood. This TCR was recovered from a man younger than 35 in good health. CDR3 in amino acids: CASSLSVQETQYF. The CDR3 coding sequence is TGTGCCAGCAGTTTATCCGTACAAGAGACCCAGTACTTC.